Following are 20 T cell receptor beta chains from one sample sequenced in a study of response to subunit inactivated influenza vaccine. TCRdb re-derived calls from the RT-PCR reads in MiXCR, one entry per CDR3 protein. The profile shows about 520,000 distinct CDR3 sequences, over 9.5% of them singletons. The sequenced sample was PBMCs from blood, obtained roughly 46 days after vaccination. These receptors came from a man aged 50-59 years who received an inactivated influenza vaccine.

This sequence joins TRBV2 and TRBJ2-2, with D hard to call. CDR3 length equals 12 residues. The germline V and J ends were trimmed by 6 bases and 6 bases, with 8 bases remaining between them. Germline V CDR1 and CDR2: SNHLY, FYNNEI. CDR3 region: CASRGMPGELFF. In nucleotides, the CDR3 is TGTGCCAGCAGGGGGATGCCCGGGGAGCTGTTTTTT.

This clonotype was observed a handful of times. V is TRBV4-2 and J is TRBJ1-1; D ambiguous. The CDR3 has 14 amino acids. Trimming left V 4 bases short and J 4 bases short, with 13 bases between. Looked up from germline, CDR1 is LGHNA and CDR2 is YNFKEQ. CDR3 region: CASSPAGEGTEAFF. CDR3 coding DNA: TGTGCCAGCAGCCCCGCGGGAGAGGGCACTGAAGCTTTCTTT.

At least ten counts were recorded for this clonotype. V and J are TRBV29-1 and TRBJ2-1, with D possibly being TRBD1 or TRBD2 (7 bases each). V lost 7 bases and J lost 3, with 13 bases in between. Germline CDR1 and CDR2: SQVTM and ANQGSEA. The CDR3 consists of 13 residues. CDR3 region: CSAQGGLYNEQFF. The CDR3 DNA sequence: TGCAGCGCCCAGGGGGGGCTCTACAATGAGCAGTTCTTC.

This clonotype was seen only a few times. The CDR3 spells CASIEQGASGNTIYF. CDR3 in DNA: TGTGCCAGCATCGAACAGGGGGCTAGTGGAAACACCATATATTTT. V is TRBV28 and J is TRBJ1-3, with 9 nucleotides matching TRBD1. The ends lost 7 bases at V and 3 bases at J; junction bases unmatched: 7. CDR1 and CDR2 from the germline V gene are MDHEN and SYDVKM. The CDR3 totals 15 residues.

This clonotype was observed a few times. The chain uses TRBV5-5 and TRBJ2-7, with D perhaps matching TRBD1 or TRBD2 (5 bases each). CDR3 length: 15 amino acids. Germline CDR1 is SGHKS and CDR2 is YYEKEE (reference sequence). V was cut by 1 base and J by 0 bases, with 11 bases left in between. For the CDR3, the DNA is TGTGCCAGCAGCTTGAGGGGCCTAGCCTCCTACGAGCAGTACTTC. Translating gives CASSLRGLASYEQYF.

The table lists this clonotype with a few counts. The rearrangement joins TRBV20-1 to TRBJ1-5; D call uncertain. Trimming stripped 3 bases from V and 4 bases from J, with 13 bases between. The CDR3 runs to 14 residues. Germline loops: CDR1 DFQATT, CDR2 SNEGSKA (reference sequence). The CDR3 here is CSASDVSRNQPQHF. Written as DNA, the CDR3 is TGCAGTGCTAGCGATGTTAGTAGGAATCAGCCCCAGCATTTT.

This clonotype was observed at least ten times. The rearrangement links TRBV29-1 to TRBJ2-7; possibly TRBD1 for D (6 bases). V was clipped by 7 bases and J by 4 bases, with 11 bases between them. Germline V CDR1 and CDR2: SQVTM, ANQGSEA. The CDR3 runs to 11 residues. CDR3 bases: TGCAGCGCTCGGGACACATACGAGCAGTACTTC. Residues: CSARDTYEQYF.

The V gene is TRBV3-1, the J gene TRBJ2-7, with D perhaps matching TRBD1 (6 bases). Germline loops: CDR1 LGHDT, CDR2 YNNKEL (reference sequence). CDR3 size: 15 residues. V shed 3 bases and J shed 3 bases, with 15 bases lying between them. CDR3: CASSHGTFRGYEQYF. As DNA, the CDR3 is TGTGCCAGCAGCCACGGGACATTTAGGGGCTACGAGCAGTACTTC.

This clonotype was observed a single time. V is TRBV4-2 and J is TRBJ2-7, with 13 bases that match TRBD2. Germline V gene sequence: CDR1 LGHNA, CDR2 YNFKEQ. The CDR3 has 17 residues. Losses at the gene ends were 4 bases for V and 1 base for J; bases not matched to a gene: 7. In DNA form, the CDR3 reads TGTGCCAGCAGCCTTACTAGCGGGAGGGCCGAGTCCTACGAGCAGTACTTC. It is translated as CASSLTSGRAESYEQYF.

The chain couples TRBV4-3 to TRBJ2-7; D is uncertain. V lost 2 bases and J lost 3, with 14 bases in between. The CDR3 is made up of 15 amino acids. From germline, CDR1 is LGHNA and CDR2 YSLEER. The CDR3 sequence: CASSQQANQNYEQYF. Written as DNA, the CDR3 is TGCGCCAGCAGCCAACAGGCAAACCAAAACTACGAGCAGTACTTC.

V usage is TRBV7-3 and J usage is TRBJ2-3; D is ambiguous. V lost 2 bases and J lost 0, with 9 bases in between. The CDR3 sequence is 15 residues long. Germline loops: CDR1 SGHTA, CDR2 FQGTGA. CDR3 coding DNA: TGTGCCAGCAGCTTAGTAATCGGGAGCACAGATACGCAGTATTTT. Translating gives CASSLVIGSTDTQYF.

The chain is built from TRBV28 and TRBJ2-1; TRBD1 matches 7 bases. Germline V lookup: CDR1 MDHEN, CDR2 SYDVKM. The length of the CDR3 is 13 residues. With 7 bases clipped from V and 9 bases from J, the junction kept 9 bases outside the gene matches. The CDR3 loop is CASNSQGLGEQFF. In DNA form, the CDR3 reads TGTGCCAGCAACTCACAGGGGTTGGGTGAGCAGTTCTTC.

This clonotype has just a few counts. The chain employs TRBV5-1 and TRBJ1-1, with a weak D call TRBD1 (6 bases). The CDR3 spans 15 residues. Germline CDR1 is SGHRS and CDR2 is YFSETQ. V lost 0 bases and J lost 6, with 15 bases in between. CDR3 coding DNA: TGCGCCAGCAGCTTGGAGGGCAGGGGAGACGCTGAAGCTTTCTTT. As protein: CASSLEGRGDAEAFF.

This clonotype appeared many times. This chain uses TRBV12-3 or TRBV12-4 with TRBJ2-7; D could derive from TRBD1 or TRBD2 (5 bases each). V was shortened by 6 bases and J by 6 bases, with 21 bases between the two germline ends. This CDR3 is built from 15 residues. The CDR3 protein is CASSPRVQGPGEQYF. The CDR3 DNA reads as TGTGCCAGCAGCCCGAGGGTCCAGGGTCCTGGCGAGCAGTACTTC.

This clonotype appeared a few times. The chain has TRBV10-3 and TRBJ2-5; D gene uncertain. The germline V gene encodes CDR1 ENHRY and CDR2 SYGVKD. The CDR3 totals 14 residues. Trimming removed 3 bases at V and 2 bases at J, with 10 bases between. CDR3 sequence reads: CAISDAVFQETQYF. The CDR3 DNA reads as TGTGCCATCAGTGACGCGGTATTTCAAGAGACCCAGTACTTC.

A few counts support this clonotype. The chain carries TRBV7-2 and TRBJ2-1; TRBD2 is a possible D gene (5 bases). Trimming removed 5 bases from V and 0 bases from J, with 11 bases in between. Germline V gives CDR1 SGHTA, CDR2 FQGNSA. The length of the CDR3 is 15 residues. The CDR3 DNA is TGTGCCAGCAGCCCTAGCACGAGCTCCTACAATGAGCAGTTCTTC. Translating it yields CASSPSTSSYNEQFF.

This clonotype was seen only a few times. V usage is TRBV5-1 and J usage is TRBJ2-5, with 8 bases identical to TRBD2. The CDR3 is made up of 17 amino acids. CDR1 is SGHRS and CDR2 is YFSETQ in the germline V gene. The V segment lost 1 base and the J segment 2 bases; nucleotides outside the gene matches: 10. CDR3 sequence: CASSLTSGRELQETQYF. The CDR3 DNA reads TGCGCCAGCAGCTTGACTAGCGGACGAGAATTACAAGAGACCCAGTACTTC.

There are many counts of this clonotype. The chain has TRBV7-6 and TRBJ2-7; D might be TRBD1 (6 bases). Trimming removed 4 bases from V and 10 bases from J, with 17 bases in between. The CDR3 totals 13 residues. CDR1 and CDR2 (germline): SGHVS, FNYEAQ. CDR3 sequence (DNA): TGTGCCAGCAGCTCAAAAATGACAGGTCTTCAGTACTTC. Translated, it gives CASSSKMTGLQYF.

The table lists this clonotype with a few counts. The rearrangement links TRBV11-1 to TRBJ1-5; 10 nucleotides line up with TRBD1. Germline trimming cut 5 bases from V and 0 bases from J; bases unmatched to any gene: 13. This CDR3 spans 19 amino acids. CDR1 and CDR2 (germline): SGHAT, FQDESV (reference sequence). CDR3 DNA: TGTGCCAGCAGCGTCAGCCACCGGGACAGGGGAAATAGCAATCAGCCCCAGCATTTT. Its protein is CASSVSHRDRGNSNQPQHF. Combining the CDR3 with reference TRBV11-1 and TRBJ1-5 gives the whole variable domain EAEVAQSPRYKITEKSQAVAFWCDPISGHATLYWYRQILGQGPELLVQFQDESVVDDSQLPKDRFSAERLKGVDSTLKIQPAELGDSAMYLCASSVSHRDRGNSNQPQHFGDGTRLSIL.

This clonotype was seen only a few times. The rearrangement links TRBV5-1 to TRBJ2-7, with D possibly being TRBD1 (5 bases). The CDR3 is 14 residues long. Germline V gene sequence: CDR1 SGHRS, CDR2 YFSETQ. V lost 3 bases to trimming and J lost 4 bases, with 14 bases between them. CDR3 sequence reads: CASSYDSLKYEQYF. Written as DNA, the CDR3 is TGCGCCAGCAGCTACGACAGCCTGAAATACGAGCAGTACTTC.